The 27 T cell receptor beta chains below all came from one sample that was sequenced in a study of long-term antiretroviral therapy in people with HIV (dated by TCRdb to between 2021 and 2024). The immunoSEQ hsTCRB v3.0 assay was used at survey level resolution to sequence the TRB variable region. Held by TCRdb, this immuneACCESS table contains in-frame sequences only and omits some clones. Under half of the omission traces to an unresolved V gene where checked; the cause of the rest is unknown. Here the sample has 7,000 to 9,000 clones; approximately 78% occur a single time. The ten largest clones add up to about 23% of the sample. Sequences were derived from unsorted PBMCs, sampled 0.6 years before starting antiretroviral therapy. Receptor source: a middle-aged man with HIV.

The chain has TRBV2 and TRBJ1-3, with TRBD1 matching 10 bases. Trimming took 4 bases from V and 7 from J; bases not matched to a gene: 10. This CDR3 is 16 amino acids long. Germline CDR1 SNHLY, CDR2 FYNNEI. The CDR3 DNA follows: TGTGCCAGCAGTGGGTTTGGGACAGGGGATCGGAACACCATATATTTT. Amino acids: CASSGFGTGDRNTIYF.

The chain has TRBV15 and TRBJ1-2, with a possible D match to TRBD1 (6 bases). Deletions cut 0 bases from V and 4 bases from J, with 9 bases between. The germline CDR1 and CDR2 sequences are LNHNV and YYDKDF (reference sequence). The CDR3 runs 14 residues. CDR3 bases: TGTGCCACCAGCAGAGAGGGGGGGGCCTATGGCTACACCTTC. It yields the protein CATSREGGAYGYTF.

This clone occurred once. V gene TRBV30 combines with J gene TRBJ1-2, with D possibly matching TRBD1 (5 bases). Germline V gene data show CDR1 as GTSNPN and CDR2 as SVGIG (reference sequence). The CDR3 is 14 amino acids. The germline V and J ends were trimmed by 1 base and 6 bases, with 15 bases remaining between them. The CDR3 DNA is TGTGCCTGGAGTGGAGGGCGGGGGTCCGATGGCTACACCTTC. The encoded protein is CAWSGGRGSDGYTF.

The CDR3 here is CASSWTGESYEQYF. The CDR3, as DNA: TGTGCCAGTAGTTGGACAGGGGAGTCGTACGAGCAGTACTTC. This rearrangement joins TRBV19 to TRBJ2-7, with 9 bases identical to TRBD1. The CDR3 has 14 amino acids. Germline loops: CDR1 LNHDA, CDR2 SQIVND (reference sequence). Germline trimming cut 5 bases from V and 4 bases from J; bases unmatched to any gene: 6.

CDR3 nucleotides: TGTGCCAGCAGTGAAAAGAGACAGTTGAACACCGGGGAGCTGTTTTTT. Translation: CASSEKRQLNTGELFF. The chain carries TRBV6-1 and TRBJ2-2; possible D gene TRBD1, 5 bases. This CDR3 is built from 16 residues. The V and J ends lost 2 bases and 1 base respectively, with 11 bases between them. CDR1 is MNHNS, CDR2 SASEGT, per germline.

The rearrangement uses TRBV27 and TRBJ2-1; TRBD2 aligns across 14 bases. V shed 4 bases and J 0 bases; nucleotides not matched to a gene: 5. The CDR3 has 18 residues. CDR1 and CDR2 from the germline V gene are MNHEY and SMNVEV (reference sequence). CDR3 in amino acids: CASSSGTSGGSSYNEQFF. The CDR3 DNA reads as TGTGCCAGCAGTTCCGGGACTAGCGGGGGAAGCTCCTACAATGAGCAGTTCTTC.

This chain links TRBV5-1 with TRBJ1-1; D is unresolved. V lost 4 bases, J lost 5 bases, and 12 bases lay in between. The CDR3 totals 13 residues. Germline V gives CDR1 SGHRS, CDR2 YFSETQ. CDR3 DNA: TGCGCCAGCAGCGACAATTTGGGTACTGAAGCTTTCTTT. Translation gives CASSDNLGTEAFF.

This chain uses TRBV6-1 with TRBJ1-3, with 7 bases identical to TRBD1. The V gene's germline CDR1 is MNHNS and CDR2 SASEGT. The V gene end was trimmed by 5 bases and the J gene end by 2 bases; junction bases not matched to a gene: 3. The CDR3 loop spans 14 amino acids. The CDR3 region is CASSPTGAGNTIYF. CDR3 DNA sequence: TGTGCCAGCAGTCCTACAGGGGCTGGAAACACCATATATTTT.

This rearrangement joins TRBV5-6 to TRBJ1-2, with D unresolved. This CDR3 is 19 amino acids long. V shed 2 bases and J shed 5 bases, with 28 bases lying between them. Per the germline V gene, CDR1 is SGHDT and CDR2 is YYEEEE. This CDR3 is CASSFPVRTSDRLLYGYTF. DNA for the CDR3: TGTGCCAGCAGCTTCCCTGTTAGGACGAGCGATCGGTTGCTTTATGGCTACACCTTC.

J is TRBJ1-5 and V is TRBV5-6; D remains ambiguous. The germline V gene encodes CDR1 SGHDT and CDR2 YYEEEE. The germline V and J ends were trimmed by 3 bases and 6 bases, with 13 bases remaining between them. This CDR3 is built from 14 residues. CDR3 residues: CASSSREGGQPQHF. The CDR3 nucleotides read TGTGCCAGCAGCTCGCGAGAGGGCGGTCAGCCCCAGCATTTT.

The chain has TRBV2 and TRBJ2-7; possibly TRBD2 for D (6 bases). This CDR3 comprises 14 residues. V was cut by 8 bases and J by 1 base, with 15 bases left in between. The germline V gene has CDR1 SNHLY and CDR2 FYNNEI. CDR3 in amino acids: CASFLRDFSYEQYF. The CDR3 DNA sequence: TGTGCCAGCTTCCTTCGGGACTTTTCCTACGAGCAGTACTTC.

The rearrangement uses TRBV6-1 and TRBJ1-1; a weak D match, TRBD1 (6 bases). V shed 4 bases and J shed 5 bases, with 20 bases lying between them. The CDR3 runs 16 residues. Germline lookup yields CDR1 MNHNS and CDR2 SASEGT. CDR3 in amino acids: CASSARQVPKGTEAFF. Here the CDR3 DNA reads TGTGCCAGCAGTGCCCGACAGGTTCCCAAGGGGACTGAAGCTTTCTTT.

J is TRBJ1-2 and V is TRBV7-9, with 10 bases that match TRBD1. Looked up from germline, CDR1 is SEHNR and CDR2 is FQNEAQ (reference sequence). V lost 3 bases and J lost 7; bases outside the gene matches: 11. This CDR3 has 16 residues. The CDR3 reads CASSFDGGQGIAGYTF. For the CDR3, the DNA is TGTGCCAGCAGCTTTGATGGGGGACAGGGGATAGCTGGCTACACCTTC.

The V gene is TRBV27, the J gene TRBJ2-7; tentatively, D is TRBD2 (5 bases). Germline assignment: CDR1 MNHEY and CDR2 SMNVEV (reference sequence). With 5 bases removed from V and 2 bases from J, the gap between germline ends came to 10 bases. The length of the CDR3 is 13 residues. The CDR3 loop is CASSIQAAYEQYF. The CDR3, as DNA: TGTGCCAGCAGTATCCAAGCGGCCTACGAGCAGTACTTC.

The chain uses TRBV10-3 and TRBJ1-6; 7 positions agree with TRBD1. Germline V gene sequence: CDR1 ENHRY, CDR2 SYGVKD. With V trimmed by 10 bases and J by 7 bases, 7 bases remained unmatched. The CDR3 loop spans 13 amino acids. The CDR3 DNA reads as TGTGCCACATCCGGGACAGCGAATTCACCCCTCCACTTT. Translating gives CATSGTANSPLHF.

The chain links TRBV11-2 to TRBJ2-7; no reliable D call. Germline CDR1 and CDR2: SGHAT and FQNNGV. With 4 bases removed from V and 0 bases from J, the gap between germline ends came to 13 bases. This CDR3 region has 15 residues. CDR3 protein: CASSSDNFHSYEQYF. For the CDR3, the DNA is TGTGCCAGCAGCTCAGACAATTTTCACTCCTACGAGCAGTACTTC.

The genes are TRBV2 and TRBJ2-5; the D gene is possibly TRBD1 (6 bases). This CDR3 has 11 residues. V shed 6 bases and J shed 4 bases, with 6 bases lying between them. The germline V gene encodes CDR1 SNHLY and CDR2 FYNNEI. The CDR3 spells CASSRGETQYF. The CDR3 region has the DNA TGTGCCAGCAGCAGGGGAGAGACCCAGTACTTC.

The chain carries TRBV6-5 and TRBJ1-2; D unclear. V lost 8 bases to trimming and J lost 2 bases, with 9 bases between them. The CDR3 is made up of 12 amino acids. CDR1 MNHEY and CDR2 SVGAGI come from the germline V gene. CDR3 bases: TGTGCCAGCTGGACGGTAAACTATGGCTACACCTTC. Translation: CASWTVNYGYTF.

V is TRBV12-5 and J is TRBJ2-5; no clear D. The CDR3 consists of 13 residues. The V end lost 6 bases, the J end lost 1 base, and 9 bases lay between the germline ends. Germline assignment: CDR1 LGHNT and CDR2 FRNRAP. The CDR3 spells CASGSTVQETQYF. CDR3 in DNA: TGTGCTAGTGGCAGTACAGTCCAAGAGACCCAGTACTTC.

This chain's CDR3 is CASSATTNTEAFF. The CDR3 DNA reads as TGTGCCAGCAGTGCGACAACGAACACTGAAGCTTTCTTT. The rearrangement links TRBV6-1 to TRBJ1-1; no definite D call. This CDR3 has 13 amino acids. V dropped 4 bases and J dropped 1 base, with 7 bases sitting between them. The germline V gene has CDR1 MNHNS and CDR2 SASEGT.

V is TRBV30 and J is TRBJ2-3; TRBD2 might be the D (5 bases). This CDR3 is built from 15 residues. Germline CDR1 is GTSNPN and CDR2 is SVGIG (reference sequence). Trimming removed 1 base at V and 3 bases at J, with 14 bases between. The CDR3 DNA reads TGTGCCTGGAGTGGGTTTAGCGTGAGTACAGATACGCAGTATTTT. Residues: CAWSGFSVSTDTQYF. The whole variable domain, filled in from reference TRBV30 and TRBJ2-3, reads SQTIHQWPATLVQPVGSPLSLECTVEGTSNPNLYWYRQAAGRGLQLLFYSVGIGQISSEVPQNLSASRPQDRQFILSSKKLLLSDSGFYLCAWSGFSVSTDTQYFGPGTRLTVL.

The chain has TRBV5-6 and TRBJ2-1; TRBD2 aligns across 13 bases. This CDR3 is 17 amino acids long. CDR1 is SGHDT and CDR2 is YYEEEE in the germline V gene. Trimming took 2 bases from V and 5 from J; bases not matched to a gene: 7. The DNA for the CDR3 is TGTGCCAGCAGCTTCGTAGGACTAGCGGGGGCTAACAATGAGCAGTTCTTC. Its protein product is CASSFVGLAGANNEQFF.

The chain carries TRBV5-8 and TRBJ1-4, with 9 bases aligning to TRBD1. This CDR3 region has 14 residues. Germline V gives CDR1 SGHTS, CDR2 YDEGEE. V shed 4 bases, J shed 6 bases, and the junction held 4 bases outside the gene matches. CDR3 DNA sequence: TGTGCCAGCAGCCCCGGGACAGGGTATGAAAAACTGTTTTTT. It yields the protein CASSPGTGYEKLFF. Drawing the rest from reference TRBV5-8 and TRBJ1-4, the complete variable domain is EAGVTQSPTHLIKTRGQQATLRCSPISGHTSVYWYQQALGLGLQFLLWYDEGEERNRGNFPPRFSGRQFPNYSSELNVNALELEDSALYLCASSPGTGYEKLFFGSGTQLSVL.

The V and J genes are TRBV11-2 and TRBJ2-7; no reliable D call. V was shortened by 4 bases and J by 5 bases, with 15 bases between the two germline ends. The germline V gene has CDR1 SGHAT and CDR2 FQNNGV. The CDR3 consists of 14 residues. The CDR3 sequence: CASSSLLGTDEQYF. CDR3 bases: TGTGCCAGCAGCTCCTTGTTGGGAACAGACGAGCAGTACTTC.

The rearrangement links TRBV19 to TRBJ1-5, with a tentative D call TRBD1 (6 bases). V was clipped by 5 bases and J by 0 bases, with 17 bases between them. Germline V gene data show CDR1 as LNHDA and CDR2 as SQIVND (reference sequence). This CDR3 is built from 17 residues. The CDR3 DNA follows: TGTGCCAGTAGTTCCTGGACAGAAAGGTATAGCAATCAGCCCCAGCATTTT. Its protein is CASSSWTERYSNQPQHF.

The gene calls are TRBV2 and TRBJ2-7, with TRBD2 matching 12 bases. The CDR3 covers 13 residues. Germline CDR1 is SNHLY and CDR2 is FYNNEI. V was clipped by 8 bases and J by 6 bases; unmatched bases: 5. CDR3 in DNA: TGTGCCAGCGCGCTAGCGGGGGGGCGCGAGCAGTACTTC. This translates into CASALAGGREQYF.

V and J are TRBV9 and TRBJ2-7; 11 nucleotides line up with TRBD2. This CDR3 has 14 amino acids. Germline trimming cut 8 bases from V and 6 bases from J; bases unmatched to any gene: 10. CDR1 is SGDLS, CDR2 YYNGEE, per germline. CDR3: CASGATSGAGEQYF. CDR3 DNA: TGTGCCAGTGGGGCGACTAGCGGGGCGGGCGAGCAGTACTTC.